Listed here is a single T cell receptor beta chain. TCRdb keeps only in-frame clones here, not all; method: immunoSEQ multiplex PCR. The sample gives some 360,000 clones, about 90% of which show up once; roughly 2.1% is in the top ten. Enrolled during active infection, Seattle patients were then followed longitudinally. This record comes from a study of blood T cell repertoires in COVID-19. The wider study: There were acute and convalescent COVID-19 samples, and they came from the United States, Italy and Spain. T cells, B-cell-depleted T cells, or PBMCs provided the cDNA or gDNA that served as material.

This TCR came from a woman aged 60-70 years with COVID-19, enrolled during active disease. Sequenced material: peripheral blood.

CDR3 sequence: CASSQQGEYGYTF. The DNA of the CDR3 is TGTGCCAGCAGCCAACAGGGAGAGTATGGCTACACCTTC. The chain carries TRBV7-9 and TRBJ1-2; tentatively, D is TRBD1 (6 bases). The V gene lost 5 bases and the J gene lost 5 bases, with 12 bases spanning the gap. The CDR3 is 13 residues long. Germline V gene data show CDR1 as SEHNR and CDR2 as FQNEAQ (reference sequence).